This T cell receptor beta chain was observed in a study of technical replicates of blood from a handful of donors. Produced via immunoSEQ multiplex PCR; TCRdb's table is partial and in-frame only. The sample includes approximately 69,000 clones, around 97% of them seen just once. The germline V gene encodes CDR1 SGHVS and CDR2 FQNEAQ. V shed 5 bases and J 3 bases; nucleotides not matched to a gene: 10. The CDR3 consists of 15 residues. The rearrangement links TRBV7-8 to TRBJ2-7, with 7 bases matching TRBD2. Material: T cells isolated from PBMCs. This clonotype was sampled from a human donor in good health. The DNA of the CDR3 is TGTGCCAGCAGCCCAGACAGCGGGATCTTCTACGAGCAGTACTTC. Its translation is CASSPDSGIFYEQYF.